These 13 T cell receptor beta chains were sequenced from one sample in a study of regulatory T cells in long-lasting Graves disease. This sample's time point: persistent/refractory GD, antithyroid drugs over 5 years with positive TRAb. Making the TCR library involved RNA that had been extracted from PBMCs. Arm-PCR of CDR3 regions and iRepertoire HTBI primers were used to build TCR beta libraries. MiXCR, run by TCRdb on the multiplex PCR reads, gives a single entry per CDR3 protein. The table records a few hundred thousand distinct CDR3 sequences, 20% to 25% of them present only once. The sample in question was peripheral blood mononuclear cells (PBMCs), obtained when the disease was refractory, from a patient treated with antithyroid drugs. These receptors were taken from a female donor with Graves disease.

This chain uses TRBV20-1 with TRBJ1-2; D unclear. Germline V gene data show CDR1 as DFQATT and CDR2 as SNEGSKA (reference sequence). There are 13 residues in the CDR3. V gave up 3 bases and J gave up 5 bases, with 13 bases separating them. The CDR3 here is CSASLLEDYGYTF. The CDR3 DNA reads as TGCAGTGCTAGCCTCCTGGAGGATTATGGCTACACCTTC.

The chain uses TRBV14 and TRBJ2-5; D ambiguous. From germline, CDR1 is SGHDN and CDR2 FVKESK. Trimming left V 1 base short and J 1 base short, with 13 bases between. There are 16 residues in the CDR3. The CDR3: CASSQGVQTCQETQYF. The CDR3 coding sequence is TGTGCCAGCAGCCAAGGCGTACAGACGTGCCAAGAGACCCAGTACTTC.

Ten or more counts support this clonotype. This rearrangement joins TRBV19 to TRBJ1-1, with D unclear. The germline V gene has CDR1 LNHDA and CDR2 SQIVND (reference sequence). The CDR3 runs 15 residues. The V gene lost 1 base and the J gene lost 1 base, with 10 bases spanning the gap. The CDR3 reads CASSIARESNTEAFF. The CDR3 nucleotides are TGTGCCAGTAGTATAGCCCGGGAGTCGAACACTGAAGCTTTCTTT. The variable domain in full, completed from reference TRBV19 and TRBJ1-1, reads DGGITQSPKYLFRKEGQNVTLSCEQNLNHDAMYWYRQDPGQGLRLIYYSQIVNDFQKGDIAEGYSVSREKKESFPLTVTSAQKNPTAFYLCASSIARESNTEAFFGQGTRLTVV.

This clonotype was counted at least ten times. The chain has TRBV11-2 and TRBJ2-5, with 12 bases that match TRBD2. This CDR3 spans 17 amino acids. V lost 5 bases and J lost 1; bases outside the gene matches: 8. The germline gives CDR1 SGHAT, CDR2 FQNNGV. CDR3 in amino acids: CASSRTSGVMPQETQYF. CDR3 sequence (DNA): TGTGCCAGCAGCCGGACTAGCGGGGTCATGCCCCAAGAGACCCAGTACTTC. Full variable domain (missing parts from reference TRBV11-2 and TRBJ2-5): EAGVAQSPRYKIIEKRQSVAFWCNPISGHATLYWYQQILGQGPKLLIQFQNNGVVDDSQLPKDRFSAERLKGVDSTLKIQPAKLEDSAVYLCASSRTSGVMPQETQYFGPGTRLLVL.

In its sample, this clonotype was seen a few times. A much larger clone sits a single nucleotide away, making a read error possible. V gene TRBV28 combines with J gene TRBJ1-2; a possible D gene is TRBD1 (5 bases). CDR3 length: 12 residues. CDR1 and CDR2 (germline): MDHEN, SYDVKM. The CDR3 sequence: CASRIGGFGYAF. CDR3 coding DNA: TGTGCCAGCAGGATTGGGGGGTTTGGCTACGCCTTC.

This chain joins TRBV14 and TRBJ2-7; D remains ambiguous. Looked up from germline, CDR1 is SGHDN and CDR2 is FVKESK. This CDR3 is built from 17 residues. V was shortened by 0 bases and J by 2 bases, with 17 bases between the two germline ends. This CDR3 is CASSQEVIQILTYEQYF. CDR3 nucleotides: TGTGCCAGCAGCCAAGAAGTTATACAGATTCTGACCTACGAGCAGTACTTC.

This chain links TRBV12-5 with TRBJ1-3; no firm D call. Germline lookup yields CDR1 LGHNT and CDR2 FRNRAP. Trimming removed 6 bases at V and 1 base at J, with 10 bases between. This CDR3 is built from 14 residues. Here the CDR3 DNA reads TGTGCTAGTGGGGGAATGATGTCTGGAAACACCATATATTTT. This codes for CASGGMMSGNTIYF.

This clonotype came up many times. The chain combines TRBV12-3 or TRBV12-4 with TRBJ2-7; 7 positions match TRBD2. This CDR3 spans 14 amino acids. The V gene end was trimmed by 2 bases and the J gene end by 3 bases; junction bases not matched to a gene: 4. The CDR3 loop is CASSLSGMDYEQYF. CDR3 nucleotide sequence: TGTGCCAGCAGTTTAAGCGGGATGGACTACGAGCAGTACTTC.

V usage is TRBV12-3 or TRBV12-4 and J usage is TRBJ1-4; 9 bases are a match to TRBD1. With V trimmed by 6 bases and J by 3 bases, 8 bases remained unmatched. The CDR3 consists of 16 residues. The CDR3 loop reads CASRHTGGSSNEKLFF. The DNA of the CDR3 is TGTGCCAGCAGGCATACAGGGGGCTCGTCTAATGAAAAACTGTTTTTT.

The rearrangement joins TRBV2 to TRBJ2-2; a weak D match, TRBD1 (6 bases). Per the germline V gene, CDR1 is SNHLY and CDR2 is FYNNEI. CDR3 length: 14 residues. V was pared by 7 bases and J by 3 bases, with 12 bases between. The CDR3 sequence is CASKPDRYTGELFF. CDR3 bases: TGTGCCAGCAAGCCGGACAGATACACCGGGGAGCTGTTTTTT.

The CDR3 sequence is CSARGPGGRGWEQFF. In DNA, the CDR3 is TGCAGTGCTAGAGGGCCCGGCGGGAGAGGATGGGAGCAGTTCTTC. The V call is TRBV20-1, the J call TRBJ2-1, with TRBD2 matching 7 bases. Germline CDR1 DFQATT, CDR2 SNEGSKA (reference sequence). The ends lost 1 base at V and 10 bases at J; junction bases unmatched: 13. This CDR3 contains 15 residues.

This clonotype has a count of ten or more. V is TRBV28 and J is TRBJ1-5; 7 bases agree with TRBD1. Unmatched junction bases numbered 22, after V lost 10 bases and J lost 16 bases. Looked up from germline, CDR1 is MDHEN and CDR2 is SYDVKM. The CDR3 totals 14 residues. Here the CDR3 reads CATTPGTADPREHF. Here the CDR3 DNA reads TGTGCCACAACCCCCGGGACAGCAGATCCTCGGGAACATTTT.

This clonotype has a handful of counts. The chain couples TRBV7-9 to TRBJ2-7; possible D gene TRBD1, 5 bases. V shed 4 bases and J shed 0 bases, with 10 bases lying between them. This CDR3 spans 14 amino acids. Germline V gives CDR1 SEHNR, CDR2 FQNEAQ (reference sequence). CDR3 sequence reads: CASSSQEISYEQYF. The DNA for the CDR3 is TGTGCCAGCAGCTCACAGGAGATCTCCTACGAGCAGTACTTC. Full variable domain (rest looked up from reference TRBV7-9 and TRBJ2-7): DTGVSQNPRHKITKRGQNVTFRCDPISEHNRLYWYRQTLGQGPEFLTYFQNEAQLEKSRLLSDRFSAERPKGSFSTLEIQRTEQGDSAMYLCASSSQEISYEQYFGPGTRLTVT.